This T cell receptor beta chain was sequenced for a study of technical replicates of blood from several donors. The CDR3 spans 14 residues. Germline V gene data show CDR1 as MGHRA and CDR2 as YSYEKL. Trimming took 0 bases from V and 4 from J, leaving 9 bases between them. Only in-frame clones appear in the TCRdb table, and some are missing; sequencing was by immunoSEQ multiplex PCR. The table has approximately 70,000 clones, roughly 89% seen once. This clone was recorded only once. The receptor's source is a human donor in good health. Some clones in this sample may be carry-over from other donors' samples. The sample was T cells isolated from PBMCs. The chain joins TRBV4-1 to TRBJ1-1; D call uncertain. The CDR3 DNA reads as TGCGCCAGCAGCCAAGATCCGAGGGTCACTGAAGCTTTCTTT. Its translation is CASSQDPRVTEAFF.